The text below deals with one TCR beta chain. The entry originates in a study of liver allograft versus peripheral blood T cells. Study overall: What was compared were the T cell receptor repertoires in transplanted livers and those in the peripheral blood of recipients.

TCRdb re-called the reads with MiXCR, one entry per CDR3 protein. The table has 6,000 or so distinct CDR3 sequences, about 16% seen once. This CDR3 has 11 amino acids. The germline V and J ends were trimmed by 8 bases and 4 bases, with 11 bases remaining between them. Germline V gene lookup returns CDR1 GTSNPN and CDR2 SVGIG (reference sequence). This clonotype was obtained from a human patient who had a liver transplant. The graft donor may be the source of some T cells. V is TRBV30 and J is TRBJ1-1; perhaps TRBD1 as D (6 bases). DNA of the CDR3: TGTGCCGTCCTAGGGGGCACTGAAGCTTTCTTT. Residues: CAVLGGTEAFF.